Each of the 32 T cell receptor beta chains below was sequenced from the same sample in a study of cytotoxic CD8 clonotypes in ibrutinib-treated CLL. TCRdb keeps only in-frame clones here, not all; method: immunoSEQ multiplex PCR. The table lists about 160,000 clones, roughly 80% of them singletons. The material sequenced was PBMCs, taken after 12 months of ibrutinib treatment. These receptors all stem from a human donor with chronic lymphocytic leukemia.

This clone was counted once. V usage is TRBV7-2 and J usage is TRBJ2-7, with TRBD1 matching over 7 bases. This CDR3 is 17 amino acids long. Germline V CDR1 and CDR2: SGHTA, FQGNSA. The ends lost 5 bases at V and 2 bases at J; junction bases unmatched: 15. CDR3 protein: CASSPAWAPTGTYEQYF. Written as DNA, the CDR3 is TGTGCCAGCAGCCCTGCTTGGGCACCGACAGGGACCTACGAGCAGTACTTC.

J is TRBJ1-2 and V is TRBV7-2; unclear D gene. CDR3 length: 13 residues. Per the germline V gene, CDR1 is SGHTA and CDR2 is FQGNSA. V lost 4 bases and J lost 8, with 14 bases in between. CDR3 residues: CASSSVGNIGYTF. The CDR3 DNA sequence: TGTGCCAGCAGCTCCGTGGGGAATATCGGCTACACCTTC.

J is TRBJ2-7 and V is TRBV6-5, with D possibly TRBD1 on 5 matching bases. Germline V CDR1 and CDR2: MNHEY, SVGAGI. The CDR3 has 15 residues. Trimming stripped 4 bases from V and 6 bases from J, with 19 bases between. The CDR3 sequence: CASSFSGQSHLEQYF. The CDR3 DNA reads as TGTGCCAGCAGTTTTTCAGGGCAATCACACCTCGAGCAGTACTTC.

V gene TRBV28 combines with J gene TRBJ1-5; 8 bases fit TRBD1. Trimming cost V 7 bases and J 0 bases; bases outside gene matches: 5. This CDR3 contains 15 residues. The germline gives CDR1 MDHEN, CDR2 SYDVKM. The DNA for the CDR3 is TGTGCCAGCACGAGGACAGGGTATAGCAATCAGCCCCAGCATTTT. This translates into CASTRTGYSNQPQHF.

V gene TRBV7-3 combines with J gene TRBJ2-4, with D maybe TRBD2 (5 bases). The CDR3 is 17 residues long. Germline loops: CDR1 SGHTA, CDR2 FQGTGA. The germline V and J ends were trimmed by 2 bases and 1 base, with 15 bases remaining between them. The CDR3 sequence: CASSLASGDMAKNIQYF. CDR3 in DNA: TGTGCCAGCAGCTTAGCCAGCGGCGACATGGCCAAAAACATTCAGTACTTC.

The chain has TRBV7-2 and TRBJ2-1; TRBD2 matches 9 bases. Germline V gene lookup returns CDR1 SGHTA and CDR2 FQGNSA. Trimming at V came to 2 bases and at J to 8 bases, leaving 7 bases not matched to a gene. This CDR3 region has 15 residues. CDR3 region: CASSLRGGGADEQFF. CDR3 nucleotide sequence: TGTGCCAGCAGCTTAAGAGGCGGGGGGGCAGATGAGCAGTTCTTC.

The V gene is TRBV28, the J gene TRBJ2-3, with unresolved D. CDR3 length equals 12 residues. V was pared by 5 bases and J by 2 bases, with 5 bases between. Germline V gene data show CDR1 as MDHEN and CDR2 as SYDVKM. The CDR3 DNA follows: TGTGCCAGCAGTCCTACCACAGATACGCAGTATTTT. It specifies CASSPTTDTQYF. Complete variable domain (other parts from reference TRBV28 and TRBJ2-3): DVKVTQSSRYLVKRTGEKVFLECVQDMDHENMFWYRQDPGLGLRLIYFSYDVKMKEKGDIPEGYSVSREKKERFSLILESASTNQTSMYLCASSPTTDTQYFGPGTRLTVL.

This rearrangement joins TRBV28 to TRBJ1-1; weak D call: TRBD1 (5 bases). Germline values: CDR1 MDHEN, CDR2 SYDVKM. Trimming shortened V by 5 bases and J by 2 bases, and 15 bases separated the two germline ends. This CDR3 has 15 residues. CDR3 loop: CASSAHGGINTEAFF. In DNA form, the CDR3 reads TGTGCCAGCAGTGCCCACGGGGGGATCAACACTGAAGCTTTCTTT.

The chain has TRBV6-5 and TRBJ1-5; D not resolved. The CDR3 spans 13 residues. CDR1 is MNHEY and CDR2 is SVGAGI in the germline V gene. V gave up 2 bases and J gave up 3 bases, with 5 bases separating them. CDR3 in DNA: TGTGCCAGCAGTTACGACCCCAATCAGCCCCAGCATTTT. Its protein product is CASSYDPNQPQHF.

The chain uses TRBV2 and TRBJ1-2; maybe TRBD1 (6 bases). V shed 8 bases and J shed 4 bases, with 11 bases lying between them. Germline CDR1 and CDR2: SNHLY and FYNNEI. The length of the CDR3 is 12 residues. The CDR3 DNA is TGTGCCAGCTCGGACAGCTTCTATGGCTACACCTTC. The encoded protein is CASSDSFYGYTF. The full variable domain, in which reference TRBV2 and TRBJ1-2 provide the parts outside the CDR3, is EPEVTQTPSHQVTQMGQEVILRCVPISNHLYFYWYRQILGQKVEFLVSFYNNEISEKSEIFDDQFSVERPDGSNFTLKIRSTKLEDSAMYFCASSDSFYGYTFGSGTRLTVV.

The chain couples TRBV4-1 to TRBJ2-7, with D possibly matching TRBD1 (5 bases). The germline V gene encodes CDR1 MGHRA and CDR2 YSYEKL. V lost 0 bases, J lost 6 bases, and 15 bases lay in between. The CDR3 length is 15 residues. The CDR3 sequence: CASSQDPGLSLEQYF. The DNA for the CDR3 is TGCGCCAGCAGCCAAGATCCAGGGCTGTCCCTCGAGCAGTACTTC.

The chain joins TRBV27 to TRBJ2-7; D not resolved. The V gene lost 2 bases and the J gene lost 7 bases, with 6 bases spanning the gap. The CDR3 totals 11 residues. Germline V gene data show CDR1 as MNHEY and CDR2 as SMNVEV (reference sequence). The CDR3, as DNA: TGTGCCAGCAGTTTAGCAAGAGAGCAGTACTTC. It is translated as CASSLAREQYF.

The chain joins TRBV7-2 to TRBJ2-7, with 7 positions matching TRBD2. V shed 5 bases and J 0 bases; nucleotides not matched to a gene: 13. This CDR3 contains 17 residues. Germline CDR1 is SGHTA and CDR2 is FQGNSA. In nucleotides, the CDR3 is TGTGCCAGCAGCCCTCCGAGTAGCGGGTTTAGCTCCTACGAGCAGTACTTC. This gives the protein CASSPPSSGFSSYEQYF. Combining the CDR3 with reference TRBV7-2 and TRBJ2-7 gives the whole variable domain GAGVSQSPSNKVTEKGKDVELRCDPISGHTALYWYRQSLGQGLEFLIYFQGNSAPDKSGLPSDRFSAERTGGSVSTLTIQRTQQEDSAVYLCASSPPSSGFSSYEQYFGPGTRLTVT.

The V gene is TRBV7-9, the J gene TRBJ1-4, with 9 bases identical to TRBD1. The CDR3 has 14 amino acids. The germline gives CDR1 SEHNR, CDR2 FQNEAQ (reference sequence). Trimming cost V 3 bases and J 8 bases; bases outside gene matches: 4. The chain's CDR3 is CASSFGTGHEKLFF. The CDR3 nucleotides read TGTGCCAGCAGCTTCGGGACAGGGCACGAAAAACTGTTTTTT.

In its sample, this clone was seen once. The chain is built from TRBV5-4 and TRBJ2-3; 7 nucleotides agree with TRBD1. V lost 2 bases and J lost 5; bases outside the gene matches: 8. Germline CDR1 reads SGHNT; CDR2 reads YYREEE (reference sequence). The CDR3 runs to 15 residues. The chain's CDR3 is CASSLRQGGIDTQYF. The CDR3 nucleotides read TGTGCCAGCAGCTTAAGACAGGGCGGAATAGATACGCAGTATTTT.

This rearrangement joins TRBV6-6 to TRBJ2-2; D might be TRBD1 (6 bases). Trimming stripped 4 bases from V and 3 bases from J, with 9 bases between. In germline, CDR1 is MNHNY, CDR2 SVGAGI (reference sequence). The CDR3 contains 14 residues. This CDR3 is CASSSAGDTGELFF. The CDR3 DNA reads TGTGCCAGCAGTTCGGCAGGGGACACCGGGGAGCTGTTTTTT.

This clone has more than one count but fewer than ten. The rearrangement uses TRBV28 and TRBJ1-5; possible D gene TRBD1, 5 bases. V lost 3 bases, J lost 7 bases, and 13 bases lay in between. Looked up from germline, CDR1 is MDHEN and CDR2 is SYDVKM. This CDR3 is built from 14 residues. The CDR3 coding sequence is TGTGCCAGCAGTTTTCTCGGGGGAAAACAGCCCCAGCATTTT. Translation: CASSFLGGKQPQHF.

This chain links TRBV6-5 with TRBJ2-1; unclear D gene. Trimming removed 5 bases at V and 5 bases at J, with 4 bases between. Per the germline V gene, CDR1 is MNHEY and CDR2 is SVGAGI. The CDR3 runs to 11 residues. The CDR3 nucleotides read TGTGCCAGCAGTAAAAACAATGAGCAGTTCTTC. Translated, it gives CASSKNNEQFF.

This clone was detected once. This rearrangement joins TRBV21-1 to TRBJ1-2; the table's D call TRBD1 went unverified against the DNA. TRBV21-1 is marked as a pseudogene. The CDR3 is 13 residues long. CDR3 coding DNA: TGTGCCAGCAGCAAGCATACAGATTATGGCTACACCTTC. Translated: CASSKHTDYGYTF.

CDR3 sequence: CARSLANGSRDREANTEAFF. The CDR3 DNA reads as TGTGCCAGAAGCTTGGCGAACGGCTCCCGAGACAGGGAAGCGAACACTGAAGCTTTCTTT. The chain links TRBV5-3 to TRBJ1-1, with 7 bases aligning to TRBD1. TRBV5-3 is noted as an ORF with a role that remains uncertain. CDR3 length: 20 residues. V trimming: 0 bases; J trimming: 1 base; junction bases outside the gene matches: 18.

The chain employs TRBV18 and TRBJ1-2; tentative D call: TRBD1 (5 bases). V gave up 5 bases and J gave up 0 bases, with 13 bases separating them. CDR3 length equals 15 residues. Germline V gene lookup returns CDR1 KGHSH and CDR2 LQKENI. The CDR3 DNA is TGTGCCAGCTCAACTGGGACTACCACTAACTATGGCTACACCTTC. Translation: CASSTGTTTNYGYTF.

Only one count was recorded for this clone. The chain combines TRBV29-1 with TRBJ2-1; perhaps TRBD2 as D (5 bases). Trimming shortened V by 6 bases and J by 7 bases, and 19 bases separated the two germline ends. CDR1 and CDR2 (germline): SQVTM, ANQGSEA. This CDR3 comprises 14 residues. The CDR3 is CSVSRRWDNNEQFF. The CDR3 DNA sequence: TGCAGCGTGTCTCGGAGGTGGGATAATAATGAGCAGTTCTTC.

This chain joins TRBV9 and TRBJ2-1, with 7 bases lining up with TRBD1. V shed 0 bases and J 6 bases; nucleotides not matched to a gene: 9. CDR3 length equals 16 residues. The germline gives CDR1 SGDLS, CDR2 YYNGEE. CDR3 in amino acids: CASSVGARDSFNEQFF. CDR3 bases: TGTGCCAGCAGCGTAGGGGCCAGGGACAGCTTCAATGAGCAGTTCTTC.

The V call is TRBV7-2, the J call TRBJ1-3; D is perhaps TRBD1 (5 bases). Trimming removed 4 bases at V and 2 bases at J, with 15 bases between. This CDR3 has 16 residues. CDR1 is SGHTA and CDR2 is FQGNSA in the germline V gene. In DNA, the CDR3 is TGTGCCAGCAGCTCCAACCCGGCGGGGGCTGGAAACACCATATATTTT. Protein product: CASSSNPAGAGNTIYF.

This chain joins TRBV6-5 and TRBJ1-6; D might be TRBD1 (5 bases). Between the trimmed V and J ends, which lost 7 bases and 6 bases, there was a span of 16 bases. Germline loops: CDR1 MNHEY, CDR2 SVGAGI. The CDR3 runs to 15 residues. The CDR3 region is CASNNAGIVNSPLHF. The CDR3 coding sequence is TGTGCCAGCAATAACGCAGGGATTGTTAATTCACCCCTCCACTTT.

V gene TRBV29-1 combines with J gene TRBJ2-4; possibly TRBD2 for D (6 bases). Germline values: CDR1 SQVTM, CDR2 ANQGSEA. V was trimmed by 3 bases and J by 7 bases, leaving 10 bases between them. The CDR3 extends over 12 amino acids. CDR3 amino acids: CSVDGSGNIQYF. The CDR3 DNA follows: TGCAGCGTTGACGGGAGTGGGAACATTCAGTACTTC.

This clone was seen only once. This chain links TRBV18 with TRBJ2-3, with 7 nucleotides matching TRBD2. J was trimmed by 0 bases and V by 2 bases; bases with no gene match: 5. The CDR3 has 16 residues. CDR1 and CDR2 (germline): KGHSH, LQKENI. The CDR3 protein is CASSPGLAASTDTQYF. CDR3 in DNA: TGTGCCAGCTCACCAGGCCTAGCGGCTAGCACAGATACGCAGTATTTT.

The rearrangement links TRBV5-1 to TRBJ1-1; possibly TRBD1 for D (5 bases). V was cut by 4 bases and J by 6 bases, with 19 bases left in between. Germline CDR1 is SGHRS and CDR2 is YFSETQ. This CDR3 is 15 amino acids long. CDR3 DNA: TGCGCCAGCAGCGCGCTCGGAGGGGCAATAGCTGAAGCTTTCTTT. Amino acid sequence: CASSALGGAIAEAFF.

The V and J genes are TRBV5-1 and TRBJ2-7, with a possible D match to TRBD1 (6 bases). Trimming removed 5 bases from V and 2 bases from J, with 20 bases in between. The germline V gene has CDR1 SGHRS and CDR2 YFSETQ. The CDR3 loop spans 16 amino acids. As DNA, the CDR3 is TGCGCCAGCAGGGCGGACAGTTCACCGTTTCCCTACGAGCAGTACTTC. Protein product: CASRADSSPFPYEQYF.

The CDR3 DNA reads as TGTGCCATCAGTAAGACAGACACCCCCGCCGAAGCTTTCTTT. It is translated as CAISKTDTPAEAFF. This chain links TRBV10-3 with TRBJ1-1; maybe TRBD1 (5 bases). CDR1 ENHRY and CDR2 SYGVKD come from the germline V gene. The CDR3 consists of 14 residues. V lost 5 bases and J 8 bases, leaving 18 bases between the germline ends.

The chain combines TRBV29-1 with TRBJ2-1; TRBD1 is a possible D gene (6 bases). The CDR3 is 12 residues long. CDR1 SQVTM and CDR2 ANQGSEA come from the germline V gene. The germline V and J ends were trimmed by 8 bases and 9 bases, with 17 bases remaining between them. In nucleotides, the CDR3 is TGCAGCACCTCTGGGATCAGGGGTGAGCAGTTCTTC. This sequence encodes CSTSGIRGEQFF.

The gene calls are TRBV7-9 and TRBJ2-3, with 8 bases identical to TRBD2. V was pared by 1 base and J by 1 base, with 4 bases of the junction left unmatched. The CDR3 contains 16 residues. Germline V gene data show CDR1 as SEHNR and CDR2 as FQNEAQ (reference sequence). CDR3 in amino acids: CASSLGTAGGTDTQYF. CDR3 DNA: TGTGCCAGCAGCTTAGGGACAGCGGGGGGCACAGATACGCAGTATTTT.